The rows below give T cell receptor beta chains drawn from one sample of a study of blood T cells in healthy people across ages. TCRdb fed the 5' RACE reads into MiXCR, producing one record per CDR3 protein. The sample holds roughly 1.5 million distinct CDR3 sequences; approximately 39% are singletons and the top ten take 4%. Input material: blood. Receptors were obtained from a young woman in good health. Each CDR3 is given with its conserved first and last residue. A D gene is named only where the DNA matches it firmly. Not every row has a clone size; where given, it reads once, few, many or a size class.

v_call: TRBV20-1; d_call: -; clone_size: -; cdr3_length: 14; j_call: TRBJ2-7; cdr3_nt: TGCAGTGTATTCGGGTTGCGCTCATACAATGAGCAGTACTTC; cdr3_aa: CSVFGLRSYNEQYF
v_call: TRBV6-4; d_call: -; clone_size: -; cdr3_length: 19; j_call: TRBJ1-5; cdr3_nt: TGTGCCAGCAGTGACTCGGGCAGCCCAGCTGGCTATAGCAATCAGCCCCAGCATTTT; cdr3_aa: CASSDSGSPAGYSNQPQHF
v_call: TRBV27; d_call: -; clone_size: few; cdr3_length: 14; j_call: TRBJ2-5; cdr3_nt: TGTGCCAGCAGCCTGGGGCATCAGGGGGAGACCCAGTACTTC; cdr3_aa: CASSLGHQGETQYF
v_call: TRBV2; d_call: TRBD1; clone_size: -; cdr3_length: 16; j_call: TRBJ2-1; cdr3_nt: TGTGCCAGCAGCTACCTTCGGGACAGCTCCTACAATGAGCAGTTCTTC; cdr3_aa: CASSYLRDSSYNEQFF
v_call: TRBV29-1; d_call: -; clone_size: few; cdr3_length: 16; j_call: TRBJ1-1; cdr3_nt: TGCAGCGTTGTTATGTATGGGGGGGCGTCGAACACTGAAGCTTTCTTT; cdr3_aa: CSVVMYGGASNTEAFF
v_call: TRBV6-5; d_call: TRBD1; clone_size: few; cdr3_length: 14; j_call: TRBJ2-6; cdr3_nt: TGTGCCAGCAGTGACAGGGGGTGGGCCAACGTCCTGACTTTC; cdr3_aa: CASSDRGWANVLTF
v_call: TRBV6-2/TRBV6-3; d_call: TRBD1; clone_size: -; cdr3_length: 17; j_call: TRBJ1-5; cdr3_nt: TGTGCCAGCAGTAGAGGACAGGGGATCCCTAGCAATCAGCCCCAGCATTTT; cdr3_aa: CASSRGQGIPSNQPQHF
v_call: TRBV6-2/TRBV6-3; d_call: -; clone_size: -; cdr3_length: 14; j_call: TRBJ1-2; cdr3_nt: TGTGCCAGCAGTTACGGGCAGCCCGTTAACGGCTACACCTTC; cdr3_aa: CASSYGQPVNGYTF
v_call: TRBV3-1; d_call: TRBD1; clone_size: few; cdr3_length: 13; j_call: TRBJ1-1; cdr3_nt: TGTGCCAGCAGCCGGGACAGGTCAAGTGAAGCTTTCTTT; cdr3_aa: CASSRDRSSEAFF
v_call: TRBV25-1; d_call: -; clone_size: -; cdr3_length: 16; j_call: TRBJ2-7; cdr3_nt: TGTGCCAGCAGTCCCGCGGGTAGAAAAGAATCATACGAGCAGTACTTC; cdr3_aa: CASSPAGRKESYEQYF
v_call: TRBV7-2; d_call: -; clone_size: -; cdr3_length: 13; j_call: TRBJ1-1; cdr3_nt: TGTGCCAGCAGCTTTTCAAGGAACACTGAAGCTTTCTTT; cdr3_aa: CASSFSRNTEAFF
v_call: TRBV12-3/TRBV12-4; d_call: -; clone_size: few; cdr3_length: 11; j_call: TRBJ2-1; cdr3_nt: TGTGCCAGCAGCTCCCGGAATGAGCAGTTCTTC; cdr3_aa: CASSSRNEQFF
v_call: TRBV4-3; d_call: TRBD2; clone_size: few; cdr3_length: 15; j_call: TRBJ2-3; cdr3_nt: TGCGCCAGCAGCCAAGACGGCGGGAGAACAGATACGCAGTATTTT; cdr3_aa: CASSQDGGRTDTQYF
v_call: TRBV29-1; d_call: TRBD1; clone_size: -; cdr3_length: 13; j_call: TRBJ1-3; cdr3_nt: TGCAGCGTGAAACCGGGACAGGGAAACACCATATATTTT; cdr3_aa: CSVKPGQGNTIYF
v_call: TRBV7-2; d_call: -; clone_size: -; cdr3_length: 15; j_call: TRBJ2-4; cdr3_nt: TGTGCCAGCAGCGCTGCCGGGACTCACAAAAACATTCAGTACTTC; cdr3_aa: CASSAAGTHKNIQYF
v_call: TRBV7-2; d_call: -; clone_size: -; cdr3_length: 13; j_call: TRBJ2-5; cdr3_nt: TGTGCCAGCAGCTTACACAGATGGGAGACCCAGTACTTC; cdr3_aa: CASSLHRWETQYF
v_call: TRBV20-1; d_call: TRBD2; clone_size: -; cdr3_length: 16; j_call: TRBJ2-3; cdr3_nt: TGCAGTGTTCAGGGGGATCTAGCGGGAAGCCCAGATACGCAGTATTTT; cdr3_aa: CSVQGDLAGSPDTQYF
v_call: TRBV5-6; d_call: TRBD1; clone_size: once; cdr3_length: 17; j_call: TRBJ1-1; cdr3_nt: TGTGCCAGCAGCAACCCGACAGGGGGGCGGCTGAACACTGAAGCTTTCTTT; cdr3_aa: CASSNPTGGRLNTEAFF
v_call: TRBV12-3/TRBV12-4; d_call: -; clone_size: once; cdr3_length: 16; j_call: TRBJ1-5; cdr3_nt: TGTACCAGCACCCTTAGAGCCCAGCAGGGCAATCAGCCCCAGCATTTT; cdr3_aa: CTSTLRAQQGNQPQHF
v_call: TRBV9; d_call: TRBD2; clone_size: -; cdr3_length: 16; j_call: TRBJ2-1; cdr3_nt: TGTGCCAGCAGCGAGGTGTTAGCGGGAGGGTGGAATGAGCAGTTCTTC; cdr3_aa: CASSEVLAGGWNEQFF
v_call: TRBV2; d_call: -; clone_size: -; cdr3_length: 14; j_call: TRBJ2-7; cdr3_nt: TGTGCCAGCACTCCGATAGGGAGCTCCTACGAGCAGTACTTC; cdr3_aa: CASTPIGSSYEQYF
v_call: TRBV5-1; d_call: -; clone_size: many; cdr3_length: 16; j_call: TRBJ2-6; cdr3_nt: TGCGCCAGCAGCTTTGCCCACCGCTCTGGGGCCAACGTCCTGACTTTC; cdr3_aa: CASSFAHRSGANVLTF
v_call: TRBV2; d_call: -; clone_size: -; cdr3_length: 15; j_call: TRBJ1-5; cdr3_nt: TGTGCCAGCAGATCGAACGCGGGTAACAATCAGCCCCAGCATTTT; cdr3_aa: CASRSNAGNNQPQHF
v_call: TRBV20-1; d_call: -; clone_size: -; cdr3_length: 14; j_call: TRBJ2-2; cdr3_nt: TGCAGTGCCAACGGGGGGCTAAACACCGGGGAGCTGTTTTTT; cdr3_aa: CSANGGLNTGELFF
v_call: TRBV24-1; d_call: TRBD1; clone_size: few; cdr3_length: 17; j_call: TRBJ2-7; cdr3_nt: TGTGCCACCAGTTCAGTATGGACAGGGCAGGGCTACAATGAGCAGTACTTC; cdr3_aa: CATSSVWTGQGYNEQYF
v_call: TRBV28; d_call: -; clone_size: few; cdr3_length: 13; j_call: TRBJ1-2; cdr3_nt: TGTGCCAGCAGTTCGACAGGCCCTTGGGGCTACACCTTC; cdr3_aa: CASSSTGPWGYTF
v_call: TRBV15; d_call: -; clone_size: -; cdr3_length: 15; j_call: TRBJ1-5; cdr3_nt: TGTGCCACCAGCATGGTCCAGCCACCGTGGGGCCCCCAGCATTTT; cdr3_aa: CATSMVQPPWGPQHF
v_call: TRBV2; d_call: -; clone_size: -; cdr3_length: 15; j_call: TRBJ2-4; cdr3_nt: TGTGCCAGCAGTGAAGTCAGGGTCGCCAAAAACATTCAGTACTTC; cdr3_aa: CASSEVRVAKNIQYF
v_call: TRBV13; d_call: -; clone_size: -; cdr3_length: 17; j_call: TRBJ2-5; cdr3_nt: TGTGCCAGCAGCCCCCTCGGAGGCTTAGGTCAAAAGGAGACCCAGTACTTC; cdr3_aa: CASSPLGGLGQKETQYF
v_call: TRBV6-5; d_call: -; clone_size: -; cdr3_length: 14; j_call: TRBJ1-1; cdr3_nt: TGTGCCAGCAGCTTCCTACAACAGGGCGGAGAAGCTTTCTTT; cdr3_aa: CASSFLQQGGEAFF
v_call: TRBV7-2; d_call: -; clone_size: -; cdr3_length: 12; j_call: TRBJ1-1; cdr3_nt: TGTGCCAGCAGCAACCGGGACCCTGAAGCTTTCTTT; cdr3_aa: CASSNRDPEAFF
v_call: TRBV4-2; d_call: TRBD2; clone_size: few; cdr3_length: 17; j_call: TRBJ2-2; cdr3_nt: TGTGCCAGCAGCGAGAAGTTTGGGACTATAAACACCGGGGAGCTGTTTTTT; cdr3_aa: CASSEKFGTINTGELFF
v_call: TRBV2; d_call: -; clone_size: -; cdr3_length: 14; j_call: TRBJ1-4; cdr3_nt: TGTGCCACCAGACAGGCCGCAACTAATGAAAAACTGTTTTTT; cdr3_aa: CATRQAATNEKLFF
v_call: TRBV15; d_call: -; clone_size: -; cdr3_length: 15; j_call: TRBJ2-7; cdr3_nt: TGTGCCACCAGCAGGGAGGGCCCGGGCCCCTACGAGCAGTACTTC; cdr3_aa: CATSREGPGPYEQYF
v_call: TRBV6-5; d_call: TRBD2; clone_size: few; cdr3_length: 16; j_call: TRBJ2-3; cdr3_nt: TGTGCCAGCAGTTACTCGCTAGCGGCTAGCACAGATACGCAGTATTTT; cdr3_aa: CASSYSLAASTDTQYF
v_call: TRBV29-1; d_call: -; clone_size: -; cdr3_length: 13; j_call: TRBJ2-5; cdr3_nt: TGCAGCGTGGAAGATAAGGGGCTTGAGACCCAGTACTTC; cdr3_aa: CSVEDKGLETQYF
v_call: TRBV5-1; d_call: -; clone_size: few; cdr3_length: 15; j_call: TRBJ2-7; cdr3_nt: TGCGCCAGCAGCCAAGTCCCTCTCGAACCTGACGAGCAGTACTTC; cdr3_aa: CASSQVPLEPDEQYF
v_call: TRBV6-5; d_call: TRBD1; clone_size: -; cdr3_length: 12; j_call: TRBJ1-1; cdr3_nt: TGTGCCAGCAGTTACTCGACAGGGGACGCTTTATTT; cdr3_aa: CASSYSTGDALF
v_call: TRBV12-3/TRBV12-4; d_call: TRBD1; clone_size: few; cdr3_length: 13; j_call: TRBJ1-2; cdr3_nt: TGTGCCAGCAGGCCAGGGGGCAACTATGGCTACACCTTC; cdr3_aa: CASRPGGNYGYTF
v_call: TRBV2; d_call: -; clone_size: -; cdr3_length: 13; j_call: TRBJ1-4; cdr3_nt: TGTGCCAGCAGCGTGGAAGATGGGGGAAAACTGTTTTTT; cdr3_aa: CASSVEDGGKLFF
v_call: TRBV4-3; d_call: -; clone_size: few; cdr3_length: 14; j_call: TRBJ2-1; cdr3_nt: TGCGCCAGCAGCCCGAGACCTAGTGTAAATGAGCAGTTCTTC; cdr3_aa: CASSPRPSVNEQFF
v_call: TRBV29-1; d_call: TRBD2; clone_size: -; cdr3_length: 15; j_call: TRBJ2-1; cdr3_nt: TGCAGCGTCCCTACGGCCGACTGGACTAGCGGGGAGCAGTTCTTC; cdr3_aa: CSVPTADWTSGEQFF
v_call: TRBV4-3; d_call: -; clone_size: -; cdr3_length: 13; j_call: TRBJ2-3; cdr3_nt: TGCGCCAGCAGCCAATACACCGCAGATACGCAGTATTTT; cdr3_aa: CASSQYTADTQYF
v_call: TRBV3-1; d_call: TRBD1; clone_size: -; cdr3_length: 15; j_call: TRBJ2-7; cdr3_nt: TGTGCCAGCAGCCGAGAAAGGACAGGGGAGCTCGAGCAGTACTTC; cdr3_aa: CASSRERTGELEQYF
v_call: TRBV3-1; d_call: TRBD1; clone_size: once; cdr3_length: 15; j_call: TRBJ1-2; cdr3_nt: TGTGCCAGCAGCCAATGGGACAGGGAAGTCTATGGCTACACCTTC; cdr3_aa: CASSQWDREVYGYTF
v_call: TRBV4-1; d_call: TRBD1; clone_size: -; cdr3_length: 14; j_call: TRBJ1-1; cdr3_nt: TGCGCCAGCAGCCAAAGGACAGGAGGCACTGAAGCTTTCTTT; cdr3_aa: CASSQRTGGTEAFF
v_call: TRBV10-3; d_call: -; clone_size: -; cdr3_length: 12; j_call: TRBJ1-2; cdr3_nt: TGTGCCTCCCTCGGGGGGCAGTATGGCTACACCTTC; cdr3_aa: CASLGGQYGYTF
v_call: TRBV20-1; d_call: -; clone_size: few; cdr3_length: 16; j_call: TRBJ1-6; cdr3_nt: TGCAGTGCTAGAGATTCTACAGGGTGGGGTAATTCGCCCCCCCACTTT; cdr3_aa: CSARDSTGWGNSPPHF
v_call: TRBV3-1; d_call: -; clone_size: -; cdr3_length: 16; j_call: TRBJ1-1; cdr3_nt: TGTGCCAGCAGCCAAGATCAGGGGAGCCCAGGTACTGAAGCTTTCTTT; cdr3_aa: CASSQDQGSPGTEAFF
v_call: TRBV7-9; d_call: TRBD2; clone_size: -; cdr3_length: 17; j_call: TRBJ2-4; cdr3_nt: TGTGCCAGCAGCCCCCGGACTAGCGGGAGAGTTAAAGACATTCAGTACTTC; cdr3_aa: CASSPRTSGRVKDIQYF
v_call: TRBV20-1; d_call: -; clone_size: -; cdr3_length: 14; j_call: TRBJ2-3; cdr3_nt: TGCAGTGCTAGAAATAGAGAGGCGACAGATACGCAGTATTTT; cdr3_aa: CSARNREATDTQYF
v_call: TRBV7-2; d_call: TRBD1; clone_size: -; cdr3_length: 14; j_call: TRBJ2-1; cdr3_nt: TGTGCCAGCAGCTTAGGACAGGGAACCAATGAGCAGTTCTTC; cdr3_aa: CASSLGQGTNEQFF
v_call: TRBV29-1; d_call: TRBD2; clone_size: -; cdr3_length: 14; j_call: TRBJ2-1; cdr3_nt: TGCAGCGTTGCTACTAGCGGGAACTACAATGAGCAGTTCTTC; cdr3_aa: CSVATSGNYNEQFF
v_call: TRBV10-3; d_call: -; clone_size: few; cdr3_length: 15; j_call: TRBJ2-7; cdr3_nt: TGTGCCATCAGTGAAGGACCAGCGGCGACCTACGAGCAGTACTTC; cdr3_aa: CAISEGPAATYEQYF
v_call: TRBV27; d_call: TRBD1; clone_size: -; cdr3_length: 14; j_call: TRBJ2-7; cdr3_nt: TGTGCCAGCAGGATACAGGGGGCTGTCTACGAGCAGTACTTC; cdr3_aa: CASRIQGAVYEQYF
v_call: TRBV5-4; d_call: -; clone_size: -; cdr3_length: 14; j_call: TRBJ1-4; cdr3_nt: TGTGCCAGCAGCTTGCACAGGGACAATGAAAAACTGTTTTTT; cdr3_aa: CASSLHRDNEKLFF
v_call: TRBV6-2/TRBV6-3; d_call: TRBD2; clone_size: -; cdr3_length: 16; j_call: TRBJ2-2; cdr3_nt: TGTGCCAGCAGTAGACTAGCGGGATCGTACACCGGGGAGCTGTTTTTT; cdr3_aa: CASSRLAGSYTGELFF
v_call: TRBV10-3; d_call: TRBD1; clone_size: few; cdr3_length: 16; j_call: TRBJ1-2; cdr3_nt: TGTGCCATCAGTGAGCCGACAGGGAGGGTTAACTATGGCTACACCTTC; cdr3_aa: CAISEPTGRVNYGYTF